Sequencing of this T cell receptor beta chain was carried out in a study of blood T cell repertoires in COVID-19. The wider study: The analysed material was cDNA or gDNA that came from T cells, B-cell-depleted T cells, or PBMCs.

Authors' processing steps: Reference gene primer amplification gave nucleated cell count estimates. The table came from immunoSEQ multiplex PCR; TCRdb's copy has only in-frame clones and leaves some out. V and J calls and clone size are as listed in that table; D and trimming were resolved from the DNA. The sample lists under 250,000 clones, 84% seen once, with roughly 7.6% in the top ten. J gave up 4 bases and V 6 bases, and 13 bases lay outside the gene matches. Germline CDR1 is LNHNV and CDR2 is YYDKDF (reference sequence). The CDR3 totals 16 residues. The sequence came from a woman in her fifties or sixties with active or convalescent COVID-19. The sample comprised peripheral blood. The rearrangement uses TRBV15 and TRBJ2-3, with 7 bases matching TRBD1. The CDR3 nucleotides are TGTGCCACCAGAGCCACCCATAGGGGGCTCGCAGATACGCAGTATTTT. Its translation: CATRATHRGLADTQYF.